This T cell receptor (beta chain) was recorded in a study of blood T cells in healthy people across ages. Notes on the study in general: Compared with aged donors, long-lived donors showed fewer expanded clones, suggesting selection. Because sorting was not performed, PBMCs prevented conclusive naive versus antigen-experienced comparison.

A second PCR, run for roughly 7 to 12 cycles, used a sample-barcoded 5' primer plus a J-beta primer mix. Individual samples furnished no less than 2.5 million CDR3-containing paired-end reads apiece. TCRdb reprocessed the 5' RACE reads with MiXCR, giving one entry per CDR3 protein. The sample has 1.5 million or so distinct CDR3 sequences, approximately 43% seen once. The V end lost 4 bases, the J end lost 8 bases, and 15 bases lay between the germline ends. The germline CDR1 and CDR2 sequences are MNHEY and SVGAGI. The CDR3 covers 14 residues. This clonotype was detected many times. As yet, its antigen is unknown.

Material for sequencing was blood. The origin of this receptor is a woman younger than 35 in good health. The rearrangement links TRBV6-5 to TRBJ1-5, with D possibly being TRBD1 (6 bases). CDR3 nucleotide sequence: TGTGCCAGCAGTTTGGACAGACAAATCAAGCCCCAGCATTTT. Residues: CASSLDRQIKPQHF.